This T cell receptor beta chain derives from a study of cytomegalovirus exposure and HLA in healthy donors. Whole-study context: Previous work identified 95 million to 140 million unique TCR beta sequences from around 200 million T cells. Ancestry clustering placed more than 80% of several hundred genotyped donors in the Caucasian-associated cluster.

The study ran its PCR with 60 Vbeta and 13 Jbeta primers. Some clones are missing from TCRdb's copy, which holds only in-frame ones; the method was immunoSEQ multiplex PCR. The sample includes over 100,000 clones, 55% to 65% of them seen just once. General study findings and limits: A later analysis reportedly identified an Asian-associated ancestry cluster as carrying fewer N-insertions than the 666-donor mean. With DRB1 most and HLA-C fewest, TCR association rates differed between HLA loci in a later analysis.

Germline V gene lookup returns CDR1 MNHEY and CDR2 SVGAGI. Deletions cut 5 bases from V and 0 bases from J, with 13 bases between. CDR3 length equals 15 residues. Note on this clone: Its antigen remains unknown.

V gene TRBV6-5 combines with J gene TRBJ1-1; tentative D call: TRBD1 (6 bases). The sequenced sample consisted of PBMCs. The TCR comes from a man aged 35 to 55 in good health and CMV-seropositive. The CDR3 sequence: CASSRNRVLNTEAFF. CDR3 DNA sequence: TGTGCCAGCAGTCGGAACAGGGTGCTGAACACTGAAGCTTTCTTT.